The clone carrying this T cell receptor beta chain was seen once. Enrolled through a virtual design, the participants were between about 18 and 89 years of age and came from fewer than 30 US areas. Cohort assignment relied on participant-reported clinical history. Among Cohort 3 donors, those recovered had two negative PCRs, clearance, or symptom resolution. The sample belongs to a study of blood T cell repertoires in COVID-19. In the study overall: The cDNA or gDNA used as material had been derived from T cells, B-cell-depleted T cells, or PBMCs.

Produced via immunoSEQ multiplex PCR; TCRdb's table is partial and in-frame only. This sample has more than 450,000 clones, with roughly 87% found just once. There are 15 residues in the CDR3. V is TRBV21-1 and J is TRBJ1-5; the table's D gene call, TRBD1, was not cross checked with the DNA. TRBV21-1 is an annotated pseudogene. The sequence came from a woman aged 18-29 years who had recovered from COVID-19. Sequencing used PBMCs or T cells enriched from blood (not recorded which). The CDR3, as DNA: TGTGCCAGCAGCCCCGGACAGGCGGACAATCAGCCCCAGCATTTT. Its translation is CASSPGQADNQPQHF.